Listed below are T cell receptor beta chains from one sample, sequenced in a study of ipilimumab plus nivolumab after autologous stem cell transplantation. Using immunoSEQ multiplex PCR, the repertoire was profiled, and TCRdb retains in-frame clones only, with some absent. Here the sample spans 84,000 or so clones, around 80% being singletons. The source material was PBMCs, sampled in a trial of ipilimumab plus nivolumab as post-transplant consolidation. The receptors stem from a male donor with diffuse large B-cell lymphoma. Both conserved end residues are part of each CDR3. Rows may omit the clone size; those that give it use once, few, many or a size class.

V	size	J	CDR3
TRBV19	-	TRBJ2-2	CASSMSRVTGELFF
TRBV30	few	TRBJ2-7	CAWSADYEQYF
TRBV28	-	TRBJ1-1	CASSLRQIGTEAFF
TRBV6-5	-	TRBJ2-2	CASGTSTGNTGELFF
TRBV7-8	-	TRBJ1-2	CASSFQGTVGGYGYTF
TRBV19	-	-	CASSIGTGPYEQYF
TRBV19	-	TRBJ1-5	CASSMRTGTNQPQHF
TRBV7-9	-	TRBJ1-1	CASSLWENTEAFF
TRBV2	-	TRBJ2-7	CASSEMPGNEQYF
TRBV10-3	-	TRBJ2-7	CAISESGGWDYEQYF
TRBV18	-	TRBJ2-3	CASSLTSAWGDGTDTQYF
TRBV7-9	few	TRBJ1-6	CASSPNGAHSPLHF
TRBV6-1	few	TRBJ2-6	CASKHRGPGANVLTF
TRBV18	-	TRBJ2-3	CASSPDGQGTDTQYF
TRBV2	-	TRBJ2-2	CASTADRGAGELFF
TRBV28	-	TRBJ2-6	CAARTGVSGANVLTF
TRBV5-1	-	TRBJ2-1	CASSLGLNEQFF
TRBV4-2	-	TRBJ2-3	CASSQALSGGASDTQYF
TRBV5-4	-	TRBJ1-2	CASSFTGTVYGYTF
TRBV7-9	-	TRBJ2-3	CASSLPVKNTQYF
TRBV5-6	-	TRBJ2-3	CASSLRAGGFSDTQYF
TRBV6-5	-	TRBJ2-7	CASGWTHLPGEQYF
TRBV6-5	many	TRBJ1-1	CASSPRQGRTEAFF
TRBV25-1	-	TRBJ2-7	CASSENLHEQYF
TRBV18	-	TRBJ1-1	CASSLFGEGGNTEAFF
TRBV6-6	-	TRBJ2-3	CASTLTSGDTQYF
TRBV23-1	-	TRBJ2-7	CASSHRIDHEQYF
TRBV4-2	-	TRBJ1-2	CASSQDQAGGYGYTF
TRBV4-1	-	TRBJ2-3	CASSQVLADTQYF
TRBV5-1	-	TRBJ2-1	CASSRTGGSSYNEQFF
TRBV9	-	TRBJ2-3	CASSVSPRGRAGGPGDTQYF
TRBV2	-	TRBJ2-3	CASSPAWTSGGRTDTQYF
TRBV9	once	TRBJ2-3	CASSPLSTGGPSVTDTQYF
TRBV9	-	TRBJ2-2	CASSVGPSGADTGELFF
TRBV19	-	TRBJ2-7	CASSIDRDYEQYF
TRBV5-4	-	TRBJ2-3	CASSTPGQRTDTQYF
TRBV19	-	TRBJ1-1	CASTQVILGDTEAFF
TRBV5-4	-	TRBJ2-7	CASSLDETGEQYF
TRBV19	-	TRBJ1-6	CASRRTGAYNSPLHF
TRBV5-1	-	TRBJ2-5	CASSFDRVETQYF
TRBV6-5	-	TRBJ2-3	CASSYSSSTDTQYF
TRBV6-6	-	TRBJ1-3	CASSYGGYSGNTIYF
TRBV6-5	-	TRBJ1-1	CASRSGTGGAEAFF
TRBV10-1	-	TRBJ1-1	CASSDAPDRTEAFF
TRBV11-2	-	TRBJ1-6	CASSLGQHNSPLHF
TRBV21-1	-	TRBJ2-2	CASSKRLGDLRDRAYTGELFF
TRBV10-3	-	TRBJ1-2	CAITSQDRDYGYTF
TRBV2	-	TRBJ1-5	CASSARATNYQPQHF
TRBV5-1	-	TRBJ2-5	CASSSPPGTGGFQETQYF
TRBV11-2	-	TRBJ1-1	CASSRVGVFEAFF
TRBV4-2	-	TRBJ2-3	CASSQAQGSDTQYF